This T cell receptor beta chain stems from a study of blood T cell repertoires in COVID-19. Across the study: Spain, Italy and the United States supplied samples that represented acute and convalescent COVID-19. PBMCs, B-cell-depleted T cells, or T cells provided the cDNA or gDNA that made up the material.

Using immunoSEQ multiplex PCR, the repertoire was profiled, and TCRdb retains in-frame clones only, with some absent. The data hold about 90,000 clones, with more than 80% observed a single time. The CDR3 has 15 residues. With 6 bases clipped from V and 2 bases from J, the junction kept 2 bases outside the gene matches. CDR1 and CDR2 (germline): MNHEY, SVGAGI. The chain combines TRBV6-5 with TRBJ1-5; 12 nucleotides agree with TRBD1. Input material: peripheral blood. The sequence was obtained from a woman between 70 and 85 years old with acute or convalescent COVID-19. CDR3 amino acids: CASRGTGGRNQPQHF. The CDR3 DNA sequence: TGTGCCAGCAGGGGGACAGGGGGCCGCAATCAGCCCCAGCATTTT.